This T cell receptor (beta chain) was retrieved from a study of blood T cell repertoires in COVID-19. Study overall: Specimens from acute and convalescent COVID-19 originated in the United States, Italy and Spain. PBMCs, B-cell-depleted T cells, or T cells were the source of the cDNA or gDNA that made up the material.

The CDR3 is 17 residues long. Germline V CDR1 and CDR2: SGHNT, YYREEE (reference sequence). The V end was cut by 4 bases, the J end by 3 bases, with 21 bases between. This clone has only one observation. In the original workflow: How many nucleated cells were present was estimated from reference gene primer amplification. The assay was immunoSEQ multiplex PCR, and TCRdb's table has in-frame clones only and misses some. Clonal size and the V and J genes are those of that table, whereas D and trimming came from the DNA. Of more than 130,000 clones in the sample, 88% were seen once. The sequenced material came from peripheral blood. The TCR originated in a man aged 45-65 years with active or convalescent COVID-19. The chain couples TRBV5-4 to TRBJ2-3; a possible D gene is TRBD2 (7 bases). In nucleotides, the CDR3 is TGTGCCAGCAGCCCGGGGGGTCGGGGACATCGGACAGATACGCAGTATTTT. It specifies CASSPGGRGHRTDTQYF.